This T cell receptor (beta chain) emerged from a study of Graves' ophthalmopathy and Graves' hyperthyroidism. Amplified material comprised TCR beta CDR3 regions derived from RNA transcripts. An opening RT-PCR round employed HTBI primers and preceded a second-round multiplex PCR. From the multiplex PCR reads, TCRdb called clonotypes with MiXCR, one entry per CDR3 protein. Among 200,000 to 250,000 distinct CDR3 sequences listed, about a fifth were seen once. This clonotype was counted ten times or more. Germline V CDR1 and CDR2: SGHTA, FQGNSA. The trim removed 4 bases at V and 7 bases at J, leaving 13 bases unmatched. This CDR3 is built from 15 residues. Serum thyroxine and TRAb, along with clinical symptoms, thyroid ultrasound and orbital computed tomography, were what diagnosis relied on. It was from around 10 ml of fresh peripheral blood that the PBMCs came.

V gene TRBV7-2 combines with J gene TRBJ2-7, with TRBD2 identical over 7 bases. The clonotype comes from a woman aged 45-65 years with Graves' ophthalmopathy. The specimen sequenced was peripheral blood. The CDR3 DNA follows: TGTGCCAGCAGCTACCAGGGAGGGGTCGGGTTGGAGCAGTACTTC. Residues: CASSYQGGVGLEQYF.